A selection of T cell receptor beta chains follows, all from one sample in a study of T cells in Graves' hyperthyroidism and ophthalmopathy. TCRdb processed the multiplex PCR reads anew with MiXCR; each CDR3 protein has one entry. The top ten clones hold roughly 40% of a sample with some 270,000 distinct CDR3 sequences, about 24% of them seen once. The specimen was blood. The receptors originated from a woman in her forties with Graves' ophthalmopathy. Both conserved end residues are part of each CDR3. The D gene is left open where the match is weak. Clone size is shown for a subset of rows, as once, few, many or a class of expanded clone.

clone_size j_call v_call d_call cdr3_nt cdr3_aa
. TRBJ1-1 TRBV29-1 TRBD1 TGCAGCGGAACAGGGGGGGACACTGAAGCTTTCTTT CSGTGGDTEAFF
. TRBJ1-1 TRBV12-3/TRBV12-4 . TGTGCCAGCAGGACCCAGAACATGAACACTGAAGCTTTCTTT CASRTQNMNTEAFF
few TRBJ2-5 TRBV20-1 . TGCAGTGCTCCCCGGGTGGGAGAAGAGACCCAGTACTTC CSAPRVGEETQYF
many TRBJ2-5 TRBV4-1 TRBD2 TGCGCCAGCAGCCTAACTAGCGGGAGTGCAGAGACCCAGTACTTC CASSLTSGSAETQYF
. TRBJ1-1 TRBV30 . TGTGCCTGGAACGCTCCGGACTTCGGGATGAACACTGAAGCTTTCTTT CAWNAPDFGMNTEAFF
. TRBJ2-5 TRBV7-8 . TGTGCCAGCAGACAATCAACAGGGATACAAGAGACCCAGTACTTC CASRQSTGIQETQYF
many TRBJ1-5 TRBV30 . TGTGCCTGGAGGGCGAAGGGACATCAGCCCCAGCATTTT CAWRAKGHQPQHF
many TRBJ1-1 TRBV2 TRBD1 TGTGCCAGCAGCCGGGACAGGACGTTCGCTTTCTTT CASSRDRTFAFF
many TRBJ2-5 TRBV20-1 . TGCAGTGCTAGAGTTCAAGTTGGGGAGACCCAGTACTTC CSARVQVGETQYF
few TRBJ1-1 TRBV20-1 . TGCAGTGCTGGGCACAGGGACACTGAAGCTTTCTTT CSAGHRDTEAFF
. TRBJ1-2 TRBV27 . TGTGCCAGCAGTTTAACAGGAACTTGGGGCTACACCTTC CASSLTGTWGYTF
many TRBJ2-7 TRBV4-2 TRBD1 TGTGCCAGCAGCCAAGAGGAGACAGGGGGGGGGATCTACGAGCAGTACTTC CASSQEETGGGIYEQYF
many TRBJ1-5 TRBV6-2/TRBV6-3 . TGTGCCAGCAGCCGGACAGAGTATAGCAATCAGCCCCAGCATTTT CASSRTEYSNQPQHF
many TRBJ2-7 TRBV29-1 . TGCAGCGTTGAGGGAGCGGGCTACGAGCAGTACTTC CSVEGAGYEQYF
. TRBJ2-2 TRBV6-2/TRBV6-3 . TGTGCCAGCAGTCGGCTAACGAACACCGGGGAGCTGTTTTTT CASSRLTNTGELFF
many TRBJ2-7 TRBV20-1 . TGCAGTGCAACGTCCTGGGACACCTACTCCTACGAGCAGTACTTC CSATSWDTYSYEQYF
few TRBJ1-1 TRBV11-2 . TGTGCCAGCAGCCTCAGATGGGTAGGCACTGAAGCTTTCTTT CASSLRWVGTEAFF
many TRBJ1-1 TRBV12-3/TRBV12-4 TRBD1 TGTGCCAGCAGTCCGACAGGGGCGGGGTACACTGAAGCTTTCTTT CASSPTGAGYTEAFF
few TRBJ2-7 TRBV6-1 . TGTGCCAGCAGTGGAGAAGGGAGGCAGGGGTCGTCTCAGTACTTC CASSGEGRQGSSQYF
many TRBJ2-7 TRBV11-2 . TGTGCCAGCAGCCTACAGGGGGGGTGGCTCTACGAGCAGTACTTC CASSLQGGWLYEQYF
many TRBJ2-7 TRBV7-8 . TGTGCCAGCAGCACCCCAACGGTGGGGGAAAGGAACGAGCAGTACTTC CASSTPTVGERNEQYF
. TRBJ2-7 TRBV11-1 . TGTGCCAGCAGCCGGCAGCGGGCCTACGAGCAGTACTTC CASSRQRAYEQYF
. TRBJ1-5 TRBV12-3/TRBV12-4 . TGTGCCAGCAGTTTTGGGCCAGGCCTTAGCAATCAGCCCCAGCATTTT CASSFGPGLSNQPQHF
many TRBJ2-7 TRBV10-3 . TGTGCCATCAGTGAGCAGTACGAGCAGTACTTC CAISEQYEQYF
many TRBJ2-7 TRBV27 . TGTGCCAGCAAGGAAGAGGGTAGGCTCTACGAGCAGTACTTC CASKEEGRLYEQYF
many TRBJ2-2 TRBV28 . TGTGCCAGCAGTCCGGGTCCTGGGGAGCTGTTTTTT CASSPGPGELFF
many TRBJ2-7 TRBV20-1 TRBD1 TGCAGTGCTAGAGAGACAGGGGGCTCAGACTACGAGCAGTACTTC CSARETGGSDYEQYF
many TRBJ2-7 TRBV20-1 . TGCAGTGCTTACTCTGACGGACAATCCTACGAGCAGTACTTC CSAYSDGQSYEQYF
once TRBJ1-6 TRBV6-5 . TGTGCCAGCAGTTACGGGTCCGGGGCAGCTGATAATTCACCCCTCCACTTT CASSYGSGAADNSPLHF
many TRBJ2-7 TRBV12-3/TRBV12-4 . TGTGCCAGCAGTTTACGGGGGCAAACCTACGAGCAGTACTTC CASSLRGQTYEQYF
few TRBJ2-2 TRBV14 TRBD1 TGTGCCAGCAGCCTTTTACCGGGACAGGGGTACACCGGGGAGCTGTTTTTT CASSLLPGQGYTGELFF
few TRBJ2-7 TRBV28 . TGTGCCAGCAGTTTAAGTCCGTCGGATTTCTCCTACGAGCAGTACTTC CASSLSPSDFSYEQYF
many TRBJ2-5 TRBV7-8 . TGTGCCAGCAGCCGACTCACCGAGACCCAGTACTTC CASSRLTETQYF
few TRBJ2-7 TRBV9 TRBD2 TGTGCCAGCAGCCCCGGAGGACTAGCGGGGCGATACGAGCAGTACTTC CASSPGGLAGRYEQYF
. TRBJ1-5 TRBV6-5 TRBD1 TGTGCCAGCAGTTACGGGCAGGGGGTAGGTCAGCCCCAGCATTTT CASSYGQGVGQPQHF
many TRBJ2-7 TRBV11-2 . TGTGCCAGCACTTCCGGGGCACCCTCCTACGAGCAGTACTTC CASTSGAPSYEQYF
many TRBJ2-5 TRBV27 TRBD2 TGTGCCAGCAGAGGGACTAGTCTGGAGACCCAGTACTTC CASRGTSLETQYF
many TRBJ2-7 TRBV2 . TGTGCCAGCAGCCGTACAGGGCTAGTCTACGAGCAGTACTTC CASSRTGLVYEQYF
. TRBJ2-7 TRBV28 TRBD1 TGTGCCAGCAGACCGGGACAGGAGGGCTGGGGGCAGTACTTC CASRPGQEGWGQYF
many TRBJ1-2 TRBV28 . TGTGCCAGCAGTTTATTGTCGGGGGGCGCCTATGGCTACACCTTC CASSLLSGGAYGYTF
once TRBJ2-1 TRBV15 . TGTGCCACCAGCCGTGGCAGGGACTACAATGAGCAGTTCTTC CATSRGRDYNEQFF
. TRBJ1-1 TRBV12-3/TRBV12-4 . TGTGCCAGCAGTACCGAAGGGATAGCTGGAAACACTGAAGCTTTCTTT CASSTEGIAGNTEAFF
many TRBJ1-5 TRBV19 TRBD1 TGTGCCAGTAAGGAGACAGGGAATAGCAATCAGCCCCAGCATTTT CASKETGNSNQPQHF
many TRBJ1-5 TRBV27 . TGTGCCAGCAGTCCCCGCAGGGGCTACAATCAGCCCCAGCATTTT CASSPRRGYNQPQHF
. TRBJ2-7 TRBV7-8 . TGTGCCAGCAGCACCCCCCAGCCCTCCTACGAGCAGTACTTC CASSTPQPSYEQYF
few TRBJ1-6 TRBV3-1 TRBD1 TGTGCCAGCAGCCCACGCACAAGGGGACAGGGAAACAATTCACCCCTCCACTTT CASSPRTRGQGNNSPLHF